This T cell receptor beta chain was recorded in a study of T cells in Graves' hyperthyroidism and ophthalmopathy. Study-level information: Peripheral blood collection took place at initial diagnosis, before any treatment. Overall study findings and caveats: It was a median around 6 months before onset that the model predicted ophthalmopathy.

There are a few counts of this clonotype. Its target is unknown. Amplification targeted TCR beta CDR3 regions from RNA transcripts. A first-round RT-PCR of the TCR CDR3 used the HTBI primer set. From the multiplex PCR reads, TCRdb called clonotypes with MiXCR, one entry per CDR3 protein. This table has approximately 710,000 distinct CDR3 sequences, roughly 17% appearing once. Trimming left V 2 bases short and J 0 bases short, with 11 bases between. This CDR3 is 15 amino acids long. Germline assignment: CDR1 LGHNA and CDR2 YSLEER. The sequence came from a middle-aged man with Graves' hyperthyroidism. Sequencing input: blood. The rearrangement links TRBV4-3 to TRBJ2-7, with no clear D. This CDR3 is CASSQRASNSYEQYF. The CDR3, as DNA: TGCGCCAGCAGCCAAAGGGCGTCCAACTCCTACGAGCAGTACTTC.